The entry below gives a single TCR beta chain sequence along with its context. The entry originates in a study of shared clonotypes between healthy human individuals. As for the study in general: The plates for each donor numbered three CD4 naive, three CD4 memory, two CD8 naive and one CD8 memory.

In the original analysis: Filtering was not the same, since immunoSEQ gave junction-only sequences without quality scores. Profiling relied on immunoSEQ multiplex PCR, and the TCRdb table lists in-frame clones only, not all of them. That table furnishes V, J and clone size, whereas the DNA furnished D and trimming. The table shows 1.6 million or so clones, with over 95% occurring only once. The CDR3 is 16 amino acids. With 5 bases clipped from V and 5 bases from J, the junction kept 11 bases outside the gene matches. Per germline, CDR1 SGHVS and CDR2 FQNEAQ. Sequenced input: naive CD4+ T cells sorted from blood. Subset in this sample: CD45RA+ positively selected. The chain recombines TRBV7-8 with TRBJ2-1, with 8 bases that match TRBD1. The sequence came from a man younger than 40 in good health. The CDR3 loop is CASSVFRGRRNNEQFF. Written as DNA, the CDR3 is TGTGCCAGCAGCGTCTTCAGGGGGCGAAGAAACAATGAGCAGTTCTTC.